This T cell receptor beta chain was documented in a study of control samples from healthy donors and cancer patients. Sequencing was performed with immunoSEQ multiplex PCR; in TCRdb, only in-frame clones are kept and a portion is missing. The sample records some 82,000 clones, over 75% being singletons. The clonotype originates from a man aged 50 to 59 in good health. Sample: blood.

The CDR3 loop reads CASRGTESYEQYF. Written as DNA, the CDR3 is TGTGCCAGCAGGGGGACAGAGTCCTACGAGCAGTACTTC. The chain is built from TRBV12-3 or TRBV12-4 and TRBJ2-7, with TRBD1 matching over 7 bases. With 6 bases clipped from V and 1 base from J, the junction kept 3 bases outside the gene matches. CDR3 length equals 13 residues.